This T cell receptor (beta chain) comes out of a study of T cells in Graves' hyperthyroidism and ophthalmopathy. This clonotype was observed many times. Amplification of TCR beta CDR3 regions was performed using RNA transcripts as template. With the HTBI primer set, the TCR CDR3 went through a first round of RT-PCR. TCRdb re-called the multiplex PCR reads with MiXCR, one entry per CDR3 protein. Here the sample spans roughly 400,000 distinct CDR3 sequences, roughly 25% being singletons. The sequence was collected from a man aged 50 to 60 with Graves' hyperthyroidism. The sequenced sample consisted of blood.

In DNA, the CDR3 is TGTGCCAGCAGTTCCCCGGACAGGAGGGGCTACACCTTC. Residues: CASSSPDRRGYTF. The V and J genes are TRBV28 and TRBJ1-2; TRBD1 aligns across 7 bases. CDR1 MDHEN and CDR2 SYDVKM come from the germline V gene. The ends lost 4 bases at V and 8 bases at J; junction bases unmatched: 7. CDR3 length: 13 residues.